This TCR beta chain was identified in a study of glioma-infiltrating T cells after dendritic cell vaccination. The CDR3 runs 16 residues. Germline lookup yields CDR1 SGHRS and CDR2 YFSETQ. V was trimmed by 0 bases and J by 5 bases, leaving 17 bases between them. This table comes from immunoSEQ multiplex PCR, and its TCRdb copy is limited to in-frame clones, with some not included. The profile covers more than 85,000 clones, with roughly 84% appearing a single time and around 3.2% taken by the ten largest. The chain has TRBV5-1 and TRBJ1-2, with no clear D. This TCR came from a human donor with glioblastoma. Sample: blood, taken before dendritic cell vaccination. The CDR3 DNA is TGCGCCAGCAGCTTGGGCGGAGACCCCACCTCTTATGGCTACACCTTC. Its protein product is CASSLGGDPTSYGYTF.